These 15 T cell receptor beta chains were all obtained from the same sample, sequenced in a study of cytomegalovirus exposure and HLA in healthy donors. A multiplex PCR was run with 60 Vbeta primers and 13 Jbeta primers. Some clones are missing from TCRdb's copy, which holds only in-frame ones; the method was immunoSEQ multiplex PCR. The sample holds roughly 130,000 clones, approximately 70% seen once. The sample consisted of PBMCs. The receptors derive from a man between 18 and 35 years old in good health and CMV-seronegative.

The CDR3 reads CASSEREGEAFF. The CDR3 DNA follows: TGTGCCAGCAGCGAAAGGGAGGGTGAAGCTTTCTTT. The gene calls are TRBV7-9 and TRBJ1-1, with D unresolved. CDR3 length: 12 residues. Germline V gene lookup returns CDR1 SEHNR and CDR2 FQNEAQ (reference sequence). V lost 5 bases and J lost 7, with 11 bases in between.

This chain joins TRBV15 and TRBJ2-6; D perhaps matches TRBD1 (6 bases). This CDR3 is 15 amino acids long. Germline assignment: CDR1 LNHNV and CDR2 YYDKDF (reference sequence). V lost 0 bases, J lost 4 bases, and 7 bases lay in between. CDR3 sequence: CATSRDTGGANVLTF. The CDR3, as DNA: TGTGCCACCAGCAGAGATACAGGGGGGGCCAACGTCCTGACTTTC.

The chain carries TRBV7-3 and TRBJ2-7, with D perhaps matching TRBD1 (6 bases). V shed 1 base and J shed 6 bases, with 10 bases lying between them. CDR3 length: 13 amino acids. Germline V CDR1 and CDR2: SGHTA, FQGTGA. The CDR3 DNA is TGTGCCAGCAGCTTAAGGGAAGGGGGCGAGCAGTACTTC. This codes for CASSLREGGEQYF.

This clone has a handful of counts. CDR3 in amino acids: CASSPGDPNSPLHF. The DNA for the CDR3 is TGCGCCAGCAGCCCGGGGGACCCCAATTCACCCCTCCACTTT. This chain connects TRBV5-1 to TRBJ1-6; D perhaps matches TRBD1 (5 bases). The germline V gene encodes CDR1 SGHRS and CDR2 YFSETQ. The CDR3 has 14 amino acids. V was cut by 4 bases and J by 7 bases, with 12 bases left in between.

The rearrangement joins TRBV25-1 to TRBJ2-7; 8 bases are shared with TRBD2. CDR3 length: 14 amino acids. V shed 6 bases and J 9 bases; nucleotides not matched to a gene: 13. Germline assignment: CDR1 MGHDK and CDR2 SYGVNS. CDR3 in amino acids: CASSAPGGANGQYF. DNA for the CDR3: TGTGCCAGCAGCGCCCCGGGGGGGGCGAATGGGCAGTACTTC.

J is TRBJ2-2 and V is TRBV16; 8 bases align to TRBD1. The germline CDR1 and CDR2 sequences are KGHSY and FQNENV. There are 15 residues in the CDR3. J was trimmed by 0 bases and V by 4 bases; bases with no gene match: 1. The CDR3 sequence is CASSRDRPNTGELFF. In DNA form, the CDR3 reads TGTGCCAGCAGCCGGGACAGGCCGAACACCGGGGAGCTGTTTTTT.

This chain uses TRBV27 with TRBJ2-3; D remains unclear. V was cut by 8 bases and J by 6 bases, with 9 bases left in between. Looked up from germline, CDR1 is MNHEY and CDR2 is SMNVEV (reference sequence). The CDR3 contains 11 residues. The DNA for the CDR3 is TGTGCCAGCGGGCCGTTGGATACGCAGTATTTT. Its protein product is CASGPLDTQYF.

This clone appeared a single time. This chain links TRBV7-9 with TRBJ1-1; weak D call: TRBD1 (5 bases). Germline CDR1 reads SEHNR; CDR2 reads FQNEAQ (reference sequence). This CDR3 region has 15 residues. The V gene lost 5 bases and the J gene lost 4 bases, with 17 bases spanning the gap. CDR3 protein: CASSRGAGGPTEAFF. The CDR3 DNA reads TGTGCCAGCAGCCGAGGGGCGGGGGGTCCCACTGAAGCTTTCTTT.

This clone was counted between two and nine times. The V gene is TRBV6-1, the J gene TRBJ1-2; D perhaps matches TRBD1 (6 bases). Trimming removed 0 bases from V and 8 bases from J, with 16 bases in between. The CDR3 runs to 15 residues. Looked up from germline, CDR1 is MNHNS and CDR2 is SASEGT. The CDR3 DNA reads as TGTGCCAGCAGTGAAGCCGAACTGCAGGGGCGCGGCTACACCTTC. It is translated as CASSEAELQGRGYTF.

The rearrangement uses TRBV7-9 and TRBJ2-2; possible D gene TRBD1, 5 bases. V gave up 4 bases and J gave up 10 bases, with 25 bases separating them. This CDR3 contains 17 residues. CDR1 SEHNR and CDR2 FQNEAQ come from the germline V gene (reference sequence). Here the CDR3 DNA reads TGTGCCAGCAGCTCGTCTAAGGGGTCGGAGCGTTTCGAGGAGCTGTTTTTT. It encodes CASSSSKGSERFEELFF.

V gene TRBV7-9 combines with J gene TRBJ2-7; D is possibly TRBD1 (7 bases). The CDR3 spans 14 residues. The V gene's germline CDR1 is SEHNR and CDR2 FQNEAQ (reference sequence). Trimming removed 2 bases at V and 4 bases at J, with 12 bases between. The CDR3 reads CASSLPQGGYEQYF. The CDR3 bases are TGTGCCAGCAGCTTACCGCAGGGGGGTTACGAGCAGTACTTC. Variable domain in full (rest from reference TRBV7-9 and TRBJ2-7): DTGVSQNPRHKITKRGQNVTFRCDPISEHNRLYWYRQTLGQGPEFLTYFQNEAQLEKSRLLSDRFSAERPKGSFSTLEIQRTEQGDSAMYLCASSLPQGGYEQYFGPGTRLTVT.

The chain uses TRBV19 and TRBJ2-7, with D tentatively TRBD2 (6 bases). V shed 3 bases and J shed 1 base, with 13 bases lying between them. Per the germline V gene, CDR1 is LNHDA and CDR2 is SQIVND (reference sequence). The CDR3 spans 15 residues. CDR3 residues: CASSIRGRGSYEQYF. Here the CDR3 DNA reads TGTGCCAGTAGTATCCGGGGGAGAGGTTCCTACGAGCAGTACTTC.

This sequence joins TRBV9 and TRBJ2-1, with 14 bases that match TRBD2. With 4 bases clipped from V and 1 base from J, the junction kept 4 bases outside the gene matches. The CDR3 runs to 17 residues. The germline V gene encodes CDR1 SGDLS and CDR2 YYNGEE. CDR3 sequence: CASSLRTSGRSYNEQFF. The DNA for the CDR3 is TGTGCCAGCAGCCTTCGGACTAGCGGGAGGTCCTACAATGAGCAGTTCTTC.

The V gene is TRBV19, the J gene TRBJ1-1; 7 nucleotides agree with TRBD1. The ends lost 10 bases at V and 4 bases at J; junction bases unmatched: 12. The germline V gene encodes CDR1 LNHDA and CDR2 SQIVND (reference sequence). The CDR3 extends over 14 amino acids. The CDR3 protein is CATKNRQGPTEAFF. The CDR3 DNA sequence: TGTGCCACCAAGAATCGACAGGGACCCACTGAAGCTTTCTTT.

In its sample, this clone was seen once. The rearrangement links TRBV9 to TRBJ1-1; no clear D. With 0 bases removed from V and 4 bases from J, the gap between germline ends came to 10 bases. The CDR3 is 14 residues long. The V gene's germline CDR1 is SGDLS and CDR2 YYNGEE. The CDR3 DNA follows: TGTGCCAGCAGCGTAGTTGCTGGGAGCACTGAAGCTTTCTTT. Protein sequence: CASSVVAGSTEAFF.